This T cell receptor beta chain was identified in a study of blood T cell repertoires in COVID-19. Per the original data handling: Reference gene primers were amplified, and this amplification served to estimate nucleated cell counts. Sequencing used immunoSEQ multiplex PCR; TCRdb keeps in-frame clones, though not all of them. Clone size and the V and J calls come from that table; the DNA yielded D and trimming. This sample has roughly 250,000 clones, with approximately 90% found just once. From germline, CDR1 is SQVTM and CDR2 ANQGSEA. The CDR3 has 16 amino acids. Trimming removed 5 bases from V and 6 bases from J; junction bases left unmatched: 11.

The sample comprised PBMCs or T cells enriched from blood (not recorded which). J is TRBJ2-1 and V is TRBV29-1, with TRBD2 identical over 12 bases. This receptor was taken from a man aged 40-49 years who had recovered from COVID-19. The CDR3 nucleotides read TGCAGCGTTTCCAAAGGACTAGCGGGATCAGTCAATGAGCAGTTCTTC. Its translation: CSVSKGLAGSVNEQFF.